Listed below are T cell receptor beta chains from one sample, sequenced in a study of lymphopenia after photon versus proton radiotherapy. Assay used: immunoSEQ multiplex PCR; TCRdb lists only in-frame clones, some missing. The sample shows approximately 30,000 clones, 85% to 95% of them seen only once. Sequenced material: peripheral blood, taken from a patient treated with photon-based radiotherapy. The source is a woman in her 50s with cholangiocarcinoma. Both conserved end residues are part of each CDR3. A D gene is named only where the DNA matches it firmly. Size is stated for part of the rows, as once, few or many counts, or as a class when the clone is expanded.

CDR3nt: TGTGCCAGCAGCTTAGTTCCTATTGGAGGGGAAAGGGGCAATCAGCCCCAGCATTTT
CDR3aa: CASSLVPIGGERGNQPQHF
abundance: once
v_gene: TRBV7-2
j_gene: TRBJ1-5
d_gene: .

CDR3nt: TGTGCCAGCAGTTACCCAGGGGGCGATGAGCAGTTCTTC
CDR3aa: CASSYPGGDEQFF
abundance: .
v_gene: TRBV6-5
j_gene: TRBJ2-1
d_gene: TRBD1

CDR3nt: TGTGCCAGCAGCTTGACCTCAGGGAATCAGCCCCAGCATTTT
CDR3aa: CASSLTSGNQPQHF
abundance: once
v_gene: TRBV7-2
j_gene: TRBJ1-5
d_gene: .

CDR3nt: TGTGCCAGTAGTATGCGGCAGACGAGCTCCTACAATGAGCAGTTCTTC
CDR3aa: CASSMRQTSSYNEQFF
abundance: .
v_gene: TRBV19
j_gene: TRBJ2-1
d_gene: .

CDR3nt: TGTGCCAGTAGCCGGGACAGTAACACCGGGGAGCTGTTTTTT
CDR3aa: CASSRDSNTGELFF
abundance: once
v_gene: TRBV19
j_gene: TRBJ2-2
d_gene: TRBD1

CDR3nt: TGCGCCAGCAGCCAAGATCTGGGACAGGGGAGGGAGCAGTACTTC
CDR3aa: CASSQDLGQGREQYF
abundance: .
v_gene: TRBV4-3
j_gene: TRBJ2-7
d_gene: TRBD1

CDR3nt: TGTGCCAGCAGTGGAGGAAGAAATGGAAACACCATATATTTT
CDR3aa: CASSGGRNGNTIYF
abundance: .
v_gene: TRBV25-1
j_gene: TRBJ1-3
d_gene: .

CDR3nt: TGTGCCAGCAGTTCCACTCGCCGGACAGCATTCTATGGCTACACCTTC
CDR3aa: CASSSTRRTAFYGYTF
abundance: once
v_gene: TRBV6-5
j_gene: TRBJ1-2
d_gene: .

CDR3nt: TGTGCCACCAGCCCCCTTGGACTAGCGGGGGATGAGCAGTTCTTC
CDR3aa: CATSPLGLAGDEQFF
abundance: .
v_gene: TRBV15
j_gene: TRBJ2-1
d_gene: TRBD2

CDR3nt: TGTGCCAGCCCCGAACGCAATGAAAAACTGTTTTTT
CDR3aa: CASPERNEKLFF
abundance: .
v_gene: TRBV7-2
j_gene: TRBJ1-4
d_gene: .

CDR3nt: TGCAGCGTTTCTTTCGAGCGCCGAGCTTTCTTT
CDR3aa: CSVSFERRAFF
abundance: .
v_gene: TRBV29-1
j_gene: TRBJ1-1
d_gene: .

CDR3nt: TGCGCCAGCAGTGAGATGCAGGCGAACAATCAGCCCCAGCATTTT
CDR3aa: CASSEMQANNQPQHF
abundance: .
v_gene: TRBV10-1
j_gene: TRBJ1-5
d_gene: .

CDR3nt: TGTGCCAGCAGTTACCGGCGAGGGAACGAGCAGTACTTC
CDR3aa: CASSYRRGNEQYF
abundance: once
v_gene: TRBV6-6
j_gene: TRBJ2-7
d_gene: .

CDR3nt: TGTGCCAGCAGCTCTCCCGGGGCTGAGCAGTTCTTC
CDR3aa: CASSSPGAEQFF
abundance: .
v_gene: TRBV5-4
j_gene: TRBJ2-1
d_gene: .

CDR3nt: TGTGCCACAGCAACCGGAGGGGAGACCCAGTACTTC
CDR3aa: CATATGGETQYF
abundance: .
v_gene: TRBV27
j_gene: TRBJ2-5
d_gene: .

CDR3nt: TGTGCCAGCGCAAGTGCGAGGTTAGACTTCCCTGAAGCTTTCTTT
CDR3aa: CASASARLDFPEAFF
abundance: .
v_gene: TRBV6-1
j_gene: TRBJ1-1
d_gene: .

CDR3nt: TGCGCCAGCAGCCGGGGACAGGGGGCCCCTGAAGCTTTCTTT
CDR3aa: CASSRGQGAPEAFF
abundance: once
v_gene: TRBV4-3
j_gene: TRBJ1-1
d_gene: TRBD1

CDR3nt: TGTGCCAGTAGTATTGCAGGGTACAATGAGCAGTTCTTC
CDR3aa: CASSIAGYNEQFF
abundance: .
v_gene: TRBV19
j_gene: TRBJ2-1
d_gene: .

CDR3nt: TGTGCCAGCTCACCACCGAGGGAAGAGACCCAGTACTTC
CDR3aa: CASSPPREETQYF
abundance: .
v_gene: TRBV18
j_gene: TRBJ2-5
d_gene: .

CDR3nt: TGTGCCAGCAGCATCACCGGGACAGCCTCTGGGGCCAACGTCCTGACTTTC
CDR3aa: CASSITGTASGANVLTF
abundance: .
v_gene: TRBV7-9
j_gene: TRBJ2-6
d_gene: TRBD1

CDR3nt: TGCAGTGCTCTGACAGGAGAGGCCCAGTACTTC
CDR3aa: CSALTGEAQYF
abundance: .
v_gene: TRBV20-1
j_gene: TRBJ2-5
d_gene: .

CDR3nt: TGCGCCAGCAGCCAAGGTGGGGGGTGGCTCTATGGCTACACCTTC
CDR3aa: CASSQGGGWLYGYTF
abundance: few
v_gene: TRBV4-3
j_gene: TRBJ1-2
d_gene: .